Below are 9 T cell receptor beta chains sequenced from a single sample in a study of T cell clusters in autoimmune cytopenias. TRB amplification used 250 ng of peripheral blood genomic DNA. TRB was amplified by touch-down multiplex PCR, primer pools A and B combined. TCRdb reprocessed the multiplex PCR reads and keeps a single row for each CDR3 protein, giving no DNA. Recorded for this sample: under 2,500 distinct CDR3 sequences. Material: peripheral blood. All receptors come from a human donor with an autoimmune cytopenia or autoimmune hepatitis (not recorded which).

Judged by frequency, this clonotype is medium-sized (0.01 to 0.1%). The chain couples TRBV6-5 to TRBJ2-1; TCRdb's assignment of TRBD2 cannot be checked, as there is no DNA. The germline V gene encodes CDR1 MNHEY and CDR2 SVGAGI. CDR3 length equals 15 residues. CDR3 amino acids: CASTAAGGPYNEQFF.

This clonotype is medium-sized by frequency. The rearrangement uses TRBV4-3 and TRBJ1-5; no DNA is available, so the TRBD1 call from TCRdb remains unchecked. This CDR3 is 15 amino acids long. The germline V gene encodes CDR1 LGHNA and CDR2 YSLEER. The CDR3 region is CASSQGIQGNKPQHF.

The chain combines TRBV7-2 with TRBJ2-2; TCRdb designates TRBD1, a call that cannot be tested without DNA. Germline CDR1 is SGHTA and CDR2 is FQGNSA. This CDR3 is 14 amino acids long. CDR3 region: CASSSDRSYGELFF. The variable domain in full, with the rest retrieved from reference TRBV7-2 and TRBJ2-2, is GAGVSQSPSNKVTEKGKDVELRCDPISGHTALYWYRQSLGQGLEFLIYFQGNSAPDKSGLPSDRFSAERTGGSVSTLTIQRTQQEDSAVYLCASSSDRSYGELFFGEGSRLTVL.

Judged by frequency, this clonotype is large. This chain connects TRBV29-1 to TRBJ1-2; TCRdb's D gene call, TRBD1, goes unchecked for lack of DNA. The CDR3 length is 18 residues. Germline V gene sequence: CDR1 SQVTM, CDR2 ANQGSEA. The chain's CDR3 is CSPLEGQGRNPSCYGYTF.

This clonotype registers medium-sized by frequency. The V and J genes are TRBV5-4 and TRBJ2-3; absent DNA, TCRdb's TRBD1 call cannot be checked. This CDR3 region has 15 residues. The V gene's germline CDR1 is SGHNT and CDR2 YYREEE (reference sequence). The CDR3 spells CASSFGQGNTDTQYF.

The chain couples TRBV4-2 to TRBJ1-3; checking the TCRdb D call of TRBD1 is not possible without DNA. Germline lookup yields CDR1 LGHNA and CDR2 YNFKEQ. The CDR3 spans 15 residues. This CDR3 reads CASSQGDTRGNTIYF.

Frequency places this clonotype as medium-sized. The chain recombines TRBV15 with TRBJ1-4. The CDR3 is 15 residues long. From germline, CDR1 is LNHNV and CDR2 YYDKDF (reference sequence). The CDR3 spells CATSRGAADNEKLFF.

Considering frequency, this clonotype is medium-sized (0.01 to 0.1%). The J gene is TRBJ1-2, the V gene TRBV27; the D call of TRBD1 rests on TCRdb alone, since no DNA is present to check it. CDR3 length equals 14 residues. CDR1 and CDR2 (germline): MNHEY, SMNVEV (reference sequence). The chain's CDR3 is CASSLRQGVYGYTF.

In terms of frequency, this clonotype is medium-sized. This chain uses TRBV18 with TRBJ2-1; TCRdb gives TRBD2 as the D gene, but with no DNA this cannot be confirmed. Germline CDR1 KGHSH, CDR2 LQKENI. The CDR3 length is 14 residues. CDR3 region: CASSEGLAGREQFF.